The clone carrying this T cell receptor (beta chain) was found a few times. Antigen: not known. A single record per CDR3 protein comes from TCRdb applying MiXCR to the 5' RACE reads. The data contain under 250,000 distinct CDR3 sequences, just under 7.5% of them singletons. This sample is part of a study of CD8 T cells in ankylosing spondylitis. CDR3 length equals 15 residues. CDR1 is MDHEN and CDR2 is SYDVKM in the germline V gene. V was clipped by 2 bases and J by 5 bases; unmatched bases: 3. Study results and caveats: Ankylosing spondylitis blood seemed to carry a telltale TCR beta motif made of fewer than ten highly homologous variants.

The J gene is TRBJ2-5, the V gene TRBV28; 12 positions match TRBD1. The source material was blood, either unsorted or a sorted T cell fraction (not recorded which). The clonotype comes from a male donor with ankylosing spondylitis. The CDR3 protein is CASSLRDRGPETQYF. The CDR3 nucleotides are TGTGCCAGCAGTTTAAGGGACAGGGGGCCCGAGACCCAGTACTTC.